The source of this T cell receptor beta chain is a study of cytomegalovirus exposure and HLA in healthy donors. Points from the study as a whole: In a later analysis, compared with equally common non-associated chains, HLA-associated beta chains were more expanded. Reportedly, TCR beta sequences accurately predicted HLA-A and HLA-B alleles in most subjects. Most TCR sequences were seen very rarely across donors, but some public TCRs occurred in many. Indistinguishability led to the exclusion of some V segments, TRBV6-2 and TRBV6-3 included.

Concerning this clone: Its target is unknown.

Amplification used 60 Vbeta primers and 13 Jbeta primers. Libraries were prepared by immunoSEQ multiplex PCR; TCRdb keeps only in-frame clonotypes and omits some of them. This sample has hundreds of thousands of clones, with 60% to 80% found just once. The CDR3 runs to 17 residues. The V segment lost 5 bases and the J segment 2 bases; nucleotides outside the gene matches: 7. The germline V gene has CDR1 SGHTA and CDR2 FQGTGA. The TCR comes from a man younger than 30 in good health and CMV-seronegative. The genes are TRBV7-3 and TRBJ2-3; 13 bases line up with TRBD2. Sequenced: PBMCs. The CDR3 here is CASSPPTSGGATDTQYF. The CDR3 DNA is TGTGCCAGCAGCCCCCCTACTAGCGGGGGGGCCACAGATACGCAGTATTTT.